This T cell receptor beta chain was identified in a study of T cell responses to AZD1222 COVID-19 vaccine. This table comes from immunoSEQ multiplex PCR, and its TCRdb copy is limited to in-frame clones, with some not included. Among over 45,000 clones listed, approximately 86% were seen once. CDR3 length: 16 amino acids. Germline V lookup: CDR1 MDHEN, CDR2 SYDVKM. The V end lost 6 bases, the J end lost 0 bases, and 17 bases lay between the germline ends. This specimen was peripheral blood, taken on day 0 of AZD1222 vaccination. This chain links TRBV28 with TRBJ1-2; possibly TRBD1 for D (5 bases). The clonotype was recovered from an adult in good health. CDR3 in amino acids: CASSSSEGIANYGYTF. The CDR3 DNA is TGTGCCAGCAGCTCGTCGGAGGGGATAGCTAACTATGGCTACACCTTC.